This is a list of T cell receptor beta chains from one sample in a study of vaccination effects on CD4 cells after COVID-19. Antigens for these TCRs are unknown. Generated by immunoSEQ multiplex PCR, the TCRdb table keeps only in-frame clones and is missing some. The repertoire includes 20,000 to 30,000 clones, 69% of them detected once, and over 8% sits in the top ten. The sample in question was CD4+ T cells from PBMCs cultured with SARS-CoV-2 spike peptides, obtained after COVID-19 vaccination. The receptors were sampled from a human donor who received a COVID-19 vaccine. Each CDR3 is given with its conserved first and last residue. A D gene is named only where the DNA matches it firmly. Clone size appears in some rows only: once, few, many, or a class for an expanded clone.

>TRBD2|TRBV11-2|15|NA|TRBJ2-7
TGTGCCAGCAGAAAAATTAGCGGGAGGAGTTACGAGCAGTACTTC
CASRKISGRSYEQYF
>NA|TRBV2|14|NA|TRBJ1-4
TGTGCCAGCAGTGTTCTCGGGACTAATGAAAAACTGTTTTTT
CASSVLGTNEKLFF
>NA|TRBV4-1|15|once|TRBJ1-3
TGCGCCAGCAGACGGGTTGGGGTCGCTGGAAACACCATATATTTT
CASRRVGVAGNTIYF
>TRBD1|TRBV6-1|17|few|TRBJ1-2
TGTGCCAGCAGTGCCACTCTCGGGTCAGGGGGCGATGGTGGCTACACCTTC
CASSATLGSGGDGGYTF
>NA|TRBV5-1|15|few|TRBJ2-1
TGCGCCAGCAGCTTGGCGAGCGGCTCCTACAATGAGCAGTTCTTC
CASSLASGSYNEQFF
>TRBD1|TRBV5-1|14|few|TRBJ2-2
TGCGCCAGCAGCTCGGGACAGGACACCGGGGAGCTGTTTTTT
CASSSGQDTGELFF
>NA|TRBV7-9|15|few|TRBJ1-3
TGTGCCAGCAGCTCACAACAGGTCTCTGGAAACACCATATATTTT
CASSSQQVSGNTIYF
>NA|TRBV6-5|16|NA|TRBJ2-1
TGTGCCAGCAGTTACCAGGGGCCCCCTGGGTACAATGAGCAGTTCTTC
CASSYQGPPGYNEQFF
>TRBD2|TRBV6-1|19|NA|TRBJ2-1
TGTGCCAGCAGTGAGTTGGGGACTAGCGGGAGGAGCTCCTACAATGAGCAGTTCTTC
CASSELGTSGRSSYNEQFF
>NA|TRBV4-1|19|NA|TRBJ2-6
TGCGCCAGCAGCCAGATTCCAGGTGCGGGTAGCTCTGGGGCCAACGTCCTGACTTTC
CASSQIPGAGSSGANVLTF
>NA|TRBV7-6|15|NA|TRBJ2-2
TGTGCCAGCAGCTCCAAGGGGGGCCGGACCGGGGAGCTGTTTTTT
CASSSKGGRTGELFF
>TRBD1|TRBV4-1|15|NA|TRBJ2-7
TGCGCCAGCAGCCAAGGGGACAGGTCCTCCTACGAGCAGTACTTC
CASSQGDRSSYEQYF
>TRBD1|TRBV14|17|NA|TRBJ2-2
TGTGCCAGCAGCCAAGCTACCGGGACAGGGGTCACCGGGGAGCTGTTTTTT
CASSQATGTGVTGELFF
>NA|TRBV3-1/TRBV3-2|16|NA|TRBJ1-2
TGTGCCAGCAGCCTGAGTGCCGGCGCCGGAGCCTATGGCTACACCTTC
CASSLSAGAGAYGYTF
>NA|TRBV3-1/TRBV3-2|13|NA|TRBJ2-1
TGTGCCAGCAGCCAATCGGAACGGAATGAGCAGTTCTTC
CASSQSERNEQFF
>TRBD2|TRBV12-3/TRBV12-4|13|NA|TRBJ2-1
TGTGCCAGCAGGCCGGGACTAGCGGGAAAGCAGTTCTTC
CASRPGLAGKQFF
>TRBD2|TRBV3-1/TRBV3-2|24|NA|TRBJ2-1
TGTGCCAGCAGCCTTAAAGAGGACAGCCTCCGTGTGAGTCTAGCGGGAAGCTCCTACAATGAGCAGTTCTTC
CASSLKEDSLRVSLAGSSYNEQFF
>TRBD2|TRBV24-1|16|NA|TRBJ2-2
TGTGCCACCAGTGATAACCTAGCGGGGGACACCGGGGAGCTGTTTTTT
CATSDNLAGDTGELFF
>TRBD2|TRBV5-1|14|NA|TRBJ2-7
TGCGCCAGCAGCTTGCGGGAGGGCCCCTACGAGCAGTACTTC
CASSLREGPYEQYF
>NA|TRBV19|14|NA|TRBJ2-2
TGTGCCAGTGGAGCCTCACAGGACTCGGTCGAGCTGTTTTTT
CASGASQDSVELFF
>NA|TRBV7-9|16|few|TRBJ1-2
TGTGCCAGCAGCCCAAATGAGGGGCGCGGTGCCTATGGCTACACCTTC
CASSPNEGRGAYGYTF
>NA|TRBV30|13|NA|TRBJ2-7
TGTGCCTGGAGTGGGACAGCGCCCTACGAGCAGTACTTC
CAWSGTAPYEQYF
>NA|TRBV5-4|16|NA|TRBJ2-1
TGTGCCAGCAGCTTGAAGCAACAGGGCTCCTACAATGAGCAGTTCTTC
CASSLKQQGSYNEQFF
>TRBD1|TRBV5-6|17|few|TRBJ1-2
TGTGCCAGCAGCTCACCTCTGGACAGGGGGTTTGGGTATGGCTACACCTTC
CASSSPLDRGFGYGYTF
>NA|TRBV3-1/TRBV3-2|12|few|TRBJ1-4
TGTGCCAGCAGCCAAGAGGGGGCAGAGGTGTTTTTT
CASSQEGAEVFF
>NA|TRBV5-1|15|NA|TRBJ2-2
TGCGCCAGCACGACGGCGTTCGCGAACACCGGGGAGCTGTTTTTT
CASTTAFANTGELFF
>NA|TRBV4-1|13|NA|TRBJ1-2
TGCGCCAGCAGCCAAGAGCCAGATTATGGCTACACCTTC
CASSQEPDYGYTF
>TRBD2|TRBV29-1|15|NA|TRBJ2-3
TGCAGCGTGATGACTAGCGGGAGAAGTTTAGGCGCGCAGTATTTT
CSVMTSGRSLGAQYF
>NA|TRBV19|14|NA|TRBJ2-4
TGTGCCAGTAGTTCCCTGCAGAGCAAAAACATTCAGTACTTC
CASSSLQSKNIQYF
>NA|TRBV11-2|17|few|TRBJ1-6
TGTGCCAGCAGCTTAGACTCCGTCTGGGTGGGTAATTCACCCCTCCACTTT
CASSLDSVWVGNSPLHF
>TRBD1|TRBV2|15|few|TRBJ2-1
TGTGCCAGCAGTGAGGGACAGGGGGCGATCAATGAGCAGTTCTTC
CASSEGQGAINEQFF
>NA|TRBV5-3|15|NA|TRBJ1-6
TGTGCCAGGGAGACGGGGATAGGTCTCAGATCACCCCTCCACTTT
CARETGIGLRSPLHF
>TRBD1|TRBV6-5|15|NA|TRBJ1-2
TGTGCCAGCAGTCTTGAGGGACAGGGGGCGTTTGGCTACACCTTC
CASSLEGQGAFGYTF
>TRBD2|TRBV5-8|17|NA|TRBJ2-3
TGTGCCAGCAGCTTTGTTATCGACAGCGGGGTCACAGATACGCAGTATTTT
CASSFVIDSGVTDTQYF
>TRBD1|TRBV4-2|15|few|TRBJ2-5
TGTGCCAGCAGCCAAGATCTGGGACAGCCTGGGACCCAGTACTTC
CASSQDLGQPGTQYF